Below, 29 T cell receptor beta chains from the same sample are listed, as sequenced in a study of technical replicates of blood from a handful of donors. Here immunoSEQ multiplex PCR was the method, and the copy in TCRdb shows in-frame clones only, minus some. This table has around 98,000 clones, more than 90% appearing once. The specimen sequenced was T cells isolated from PBMCs. The receptors were sampled from a human donor in good health.

The table lists this clone with a count of one. The V and J genes are TRBV7-3 and TRBJ2-2, with 7 bases lining up with TRBD1. This CDR3 comprises 14 residues. J gave up 7 bases and V 5 bases, and 7 bases lay outside the gene matches. Germline loops: CDR1 SGHTA, CDR2 FQGTGA. In nucleotides, the CDR3 is TGTGCCAGCAGCATCTCCCGACAGGGCGGGGAGCTGTTTTTT. Its protein is CASSISRQGGELFF. The full variable domain, its missing parts supplied by reference TRBV7-3 and TRBJ2-2, is GAGVSQTPSNKVTEKGKYVELRCDPISGHTALYWYRQSLGQGPEFLIYFQGTGAADDSGLPNDRFFAVRPEGSVSTLKIQRTERGDSAVYLCASSISRQGGELFFGEGSRLTVL.

This chain joins TRBV28 and TRBJ1-2; D is unresolved. Trimming left V 6 bases short and J 4 bases short, with 6 bases between. The germline V gene encodes CDR1 MDHEN and CDR2 SYDVKM. This CDR3 comprises 11 residues. CDR3 protein: CASSFFYGYTF. As DNA, the CDR3 is TGTGCCAGCAGCTTTTTCTATGGCTACACCTTC.

The chain employs TRBV5-4 and TRBJ2-1, with 8 bases identical to TRBD1. Germline CDR1 SGHNT, CDR2 YYREEE (reference sequence). The trim removed 4 bases at V and 4 bases at J, leaving 13 bases unmatched. The length of the CDR3 is 17 residues. Written as DNA, the CDR3 is TGTGCCAGCAGCCCCAAGACAGGGGTCGTGCGATACAATGAGCAGTTCTTC. As protein: CASSPKTGVVRYNEQFF. Full variable domain (missing parts from reference TRBV5-4 and TRBJ2-1): ETGVTQSPTHLIKTRGQQVTLRCSSQSGHNTVSWYQQALGQGPQFIFQYYREEENGRGNFPPRFSGLQFPNYSSELNVNALELDDSALYLCASSPKTGVVRYNEQFFGPGTRLTVL.

This clone was observed a few times. The chain recombines TRBV6-1 with TRBJ1-2; D is unresolved. The CDR3 contains 11 residues. Per germline, CDR1 MNHNS and CDR2 SASEGT. V was pared by 7 bases and J by 4 bases, with 7 bases between. The CDR3 here is CASMRFYGYTF. In DNA, the CDR3 is TGTGCCAGCATGCGGTTCTATGGCTACACCTTC.

This clone was picked up one time. This rearrangement joins TRBV7-8 to TRBJ2-1, with TRBD1 identical over 9 bases. The germline gives CDR1 SGHVS, CDR2 FQNEAQ. The trim removed 1 base at V and 8 bases at J, leaving 12 bases unmatched. The CDR3 contains 17 residues. The CDR3: CASSLVWTGVRYDEQFF. CDR3 coding DNA: TGTGCCAGCAGCTTAGTTTGGACAGGGGTACGGTACGATGAGCAGTTCTTC.

This sequence joins TRBV4-1 and TRBJ1-5; possible D gene TRBD1, 5 bases. CDR3 length equals 15 residues. V was cut by 6 bases and J by 3 bases, with 15 bases left in between. Per germline, CDR1 MGHRA and CDR2 YSYEKL. The CDR3 reads CASRDGAGSNQPQHF. In nucleotides, the CDR3 is TGCGCCAGCAGGGATGGGGCAGGGTCCAATCAGCCCCAGCATTTT.

The chain employs TRBV28 and TRBJ2-3, with no clear D. The germline CDR1 and CDR2 sequences are MDHEN and SYDVKM. Trimming removed 7 bases at V and 4 bases at J, with 6 bases between. This CDR3 is built from 11 residues. The CDR3 spells CASKSADTQYF. Written as DNA, the CDR3 is TGTGCCAGCAAATCGGCAGATACGCAGTATTTT.

This rearrangement joins TRBV7-2 to TRBJ2-1; D not certain. Trimming took 5 bases from V and 9 from J, leaving 8 bases between them. Germline V gene lookup returns CDR1 SGHTA and CDR2 FQGNSA. The CDR3 has 11 amino acids. This chain's CDR3 is CASSVLFEQFF. For the CDR3, the DNA is TGTGCCAGCAGCGTCCTTTTTGAGCAGTTCTTC.

The CDR3 spells CASSLEPPQAGIYNEQFF. CDR3 in DNA: TGTGCCAGCAGCTTAGAGCCTCCACAAGCGGGAATATACAATGAGCAGTTCTTC. The V gene is TRBV11-2, the J gene TRBJ2-1; TRBD2 aligns across 7 bases. The CDR3 extends over 18 amino acids. V shed 0 bases and J 4 bases; nucleotides not matched to a gene: 12. Germline loops: CDR1 SGHAT, CDR2 FQNNGV.

The V call is TRBV6-1, the J call TRBJ2-7, with a possible D match to TRBD1 (5 bases). Germline values: CDR1 MNHNS, CDR2 SASEGT. The CDR3 is made up of 17 amino acids. V gave up 2 bases and J gave up 3 bases, with 20 bases separating them. CDR3 nucleotides: TGTGCCAGCAGTGAACCAGGGCTCTTCGACAGCAACTACGAGCAGTACTTC. Translating it yields CASSEPGLFDSNYEQYF.

The V call is TRBV29-1, the J call TRBJ1-2, with a tentative D call TRBD1 (5 bases). Trimming removed 6 bases from V and 5 bases from J, with 25 bases in between. Germline CDR1 SQVTM, CDR2 ANQGSEA. The CDR3 is made up of 16 amino acids. The CDR3 here is CSVANWGLHGRYGYTF. In DNA, the CDR3 is TGCAGCGTCGCGAACTGGGGCCTACATGGTCGGTATGGCTACACCTTC.

This sequence joins TRBV28 and TRBJ1-3; possibly TRBD1 for D (5 bases). The CDR3 is 15 residues long. Germline CDR1 MDHEN, CDR2 SYDVKM. The ends were cut back, 1 base at V and 4 bases at J, with 11 bases in the middle. The CDR3 is CASSLSLGQGNTIYF. CDR3 DNA: TGTGCCAGCAGTTTATCGTTGGGGCAAGGAAACACCATATATTTT.

This clone was counted between two and nine times. The chain has TRBV5-5 and TRBJ2-7, with D maybe TRBD1 (6 bases). The ends were cut back, 3 bases at V and 2 bases at J, with 9 bases in the middle. The germline gives CDR1 SGHKS, CDR2 YYEKEE (reference sequence). This CDR3 spans 13 amino acids. The CDR3 DNA is TGTGCCAGCAGCTCGGACAGACCCTACGAGCAGTACTTC. Its protein is CASSSDRPYEQYF.

The chain is built from TRBV6-1 and TRBJ1-3; D ambiguous. V shed 2 bases and J shed 0 bases, with 8 bases lying between them. This CDR3 is built from 15 residues. Germline V gene sequence: CDR1 MNHNS, CDR2 SASEGT. CDR3 in DNA: TGTGCCAGCAGTGAAATCGAGTACTCTGGAAACACCATATATTTT. This codes for CASSEIEYSGNTIYF.

This chain links TRBV6-5 with TRBJ2-1; 7 bases match TRBD2. Per the germline V gene, CDR1 is MNHEY and CDR2 is SVGAGI. V was pared by 4 bases and J by 4 bases, with 7 bases of the junction left unmatched. This CDR3 has 15 residues. The CDR3 nucleotides are TGTGCCAGCAGTTTCGGGGCTAGCGGATACAATGAGCAGTTCTTC. Protein product: CASSFGASGYNEQFF.

The chain is built from TRBV6-5 and TRBJ2-7; 7 bases match TRBD2. Germline assignment: CDR1 MNHEY and CDR2 SVGAGI. J was trimmed by 3 bases and V by 6 bases; bases with no gene match: 8. CDR3 length: 14 residues. The DNA of the CDR3 is TGTGCCAGCAGCTCTCCGGGGGAGGGCTACGAGCAGTACTTC. This sequence encodes CASSSPGEGYEQYF.

J is TRBJ2-1 and V is TRBV28, with D perhaps TRBD2 (5 bases). CDR1 and CDR2 from the germline V gene are MDHEN and SYDVKM. V lost 2 bases, J lost 15 bases, and 11 bases lay in between. CDR3 size: 11 residues. The CDR3 DNA reads as TGTGCCAGCAGTTTAGGCGGGTCGCTGTTCTTC. Its protein product is CASSLGGSLFF.

This rearrangement joins TRBV9 to TRBJ1-3, with 7 bases fitting TRBD1. V trimming: 4 bases; J trimming: 3 bases; junction bases outside the gene matches: 10. CDR3 length: 16 amino acids. The germline CDR1 and CDR2 sequences are SGDLS and YYNGEE. The DNA for the CDR3 is TGTGCCAGCAGCCTAGACTTAAGGGGGCTTGGAAACACCATATATTTT. Encoded protein: CASSLDLRGLGNTIYF.

This clone was detected only once. The genes are TRBV28 and TRBJ1-2; a possible D gene is TRBD1 (5 bases). Deletions cut 6 bases from V and 5 bases from J, with 22 bases between. Germline CDR1 MDHEN, CDR2 SYDVKM. The CDR3 is 16 residues long. Written as DNA, the CDR3 is TGTGCCAGCAGCTTCTCTTTAGGGGCCCCGTGGTATGGCTACACCTTC. Protein: CASSFSLGAPWYGYTF.

The V call is TRBV27, the J call TRBJ2-3, with 9 bases identical to TRBD2. Unmatched junction bases numbered 5, after V lost 6 bases and J lost 1 base. CDR1 is MNHEY and CDR2 is SMNVEV in the germline V gene (reference sequence). The CDR3 loop spans 15 amino acids. CDR3: CASRVAGAGTDTQYF. CDR3 nucleotides: TGTGCCAGCAGAGTAGCGGGAGCCGGCACAGATACGCAGTATTTT.

The chain is built from TRBV2 and TRBJ2-3; 9 nucleotides line up with TRBD2. The ends lost 5 bases at V and 1 base at J; junction bases unmatched: 1. The germline gives CDR1 SNHLY, CDR2 FYNNEI. CDR3 length: 14 amino acids. The CDR3 spells CASSRTSGTDTQYF. CDR3 sequence (DNA): TGTGCCAGCAGTCGGACTAGCGGCACAGATACGCAGTATTTT.

This rearrangement joins TRBV6-5 to TRBJ1-1, with 10 bases that match TRBD1. J lost 3 bases, V lost 7 bases, and 8 bases had no gene match. Germline V gene sequence: CDR1 MNHEY, CDR2 SVGAGI. The CDR3 length is 15 residues. CDR3 in amino acids: CASTHPGTGDTEAFF. The DNA of the CDR3 is TGTGCCAGCACCCACCCCGGGACAGGGGACACTGAAGCTTTCTTT.

The chain carries TRBV2 and TRBJ2-6; TRBD1 agrees at 9 bases. The V gene's germline CDR1 is SNHLY and CDR2 FYNNEI. This CDR3 contains 17 residues. The ends lost 8 bases at V and 0 bases at J; junction bases unmatched: 8. The CDR3 DNA is TGTGCCAGCGGGCCGGGACAGGGACTCTCTGGGGCCAACGTCCTGACTTTC. It specifies CASGPGQGLSGANVLTF.

The gene calls are TRBV6-5 and TRBJ1-2, with D tentatively TRBD1 (5 bases). The CDR3 runs 15 residues. With 1 base removed from V and 5 bases from J, the gap between germline ends came to 14 bases. CDR1 is MNHEY, CDR2 SVGAGI, per germline. CDR3 sequence: CASSYWEGKGYGYTF. The CDR3 nucleotides read TGTGCCAGCAGTTACTGGGAGGGGAAGGGGTATGGCTACACCTTC.

The CDR3 here is CASSLRSTGGLYEQYF. The DNA of the CDR3 is TGCGCCAGCAGCTTGCGGTCTACAGGGGGGTTGTACGAGCAGTACTTC. This chain links TRBV5-1 with TRBJ2-7, with 8 positions matching TRBD1. The ends lost 1 base at V and 4 bases at J; junction bases unmatched: 10. The CDR3 sequence is 16 residues long. The germline V gene has CDR1 SGHRS and CDR2 YFSETQ.

The chain couples TRBV4-1 to TRBJ1-4, with D unresolved. This CDR3 has 16 amino acids. Trimming removed 1 base at V and 3 bases at J, with 12 bases between. Germline V gene sequence: CDR1 MGHRA, CDR2 YSYEKL. The CDR3 reads CASSQGLRGANEKLFF. DNA of the CDR3: TGCGCCAGCAGCCAAGGGCTCCGGGGAGCTAATGAAAAACTGTTTTTT.

The genes are TRBV7-8 and TRBJ1-3, with D possibly matching TRBD1 (6 bases). Trimming removed 1 base at V and 3 bases at J, with 7 bases between. The CDR3 is 14 residues long. Germline CDR1 and CDR2: SGHVS and FQNEAQ. The CDR3 protein is CASSLETGGNTIYF. Here the CDR3 DNA reads TGTGCCAGCAGCTTAGAGACAGGTGGAAACACCATATATTTT.

The V gene is TRBV10-2, the J gene TRBJ2-5; 7 nucleotides match TRBD2. J lost 6 bases, V lost 4 bases, and 11 bases had no gene match. This CDR3 contains 15 residues. CDR1 WSHSY and CDR2 SAAADI come from the germline V gene. The chain's CDR3 is CASSGWGRGEKTQYF. In DNA form, the CDR3 reads TGCGCCAGCAGTGGATGGGGCCGGGGGGAGAAGACCCAGTACTTC.

The chain has TRBV5-6 and TRBJ1-2; TRBD1 might be the D (6 bases). This CDR3 has 14 residues. The V end lost 4 bases, the J end lost 6 bases, and 16 bases lay between the germline ends. The germline V gene has CDR1 SGHDT and CDR2 YYEEEE. Here the CDR3 reads CASSPVGQPHGYTF. The CDR3 DNA is TGTGCCAGCAGCCCTGTAGGACAGCCACATGGCTACACCTTC.